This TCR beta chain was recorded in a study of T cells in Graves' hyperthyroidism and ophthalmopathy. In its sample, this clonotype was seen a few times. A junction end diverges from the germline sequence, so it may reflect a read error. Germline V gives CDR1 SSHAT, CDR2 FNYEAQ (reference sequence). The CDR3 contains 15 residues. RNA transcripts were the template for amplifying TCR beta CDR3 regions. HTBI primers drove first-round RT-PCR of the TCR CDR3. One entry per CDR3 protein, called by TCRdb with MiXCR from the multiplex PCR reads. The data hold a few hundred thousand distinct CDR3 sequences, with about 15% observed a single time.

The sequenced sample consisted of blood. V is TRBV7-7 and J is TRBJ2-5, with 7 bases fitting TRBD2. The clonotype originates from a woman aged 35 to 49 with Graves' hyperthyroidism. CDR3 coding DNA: TGTGCTAGCAGCTTTCGCGGGAGCAGCGAAGAGACCCAGTACTTC. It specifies CASSFRGSSEETQYF. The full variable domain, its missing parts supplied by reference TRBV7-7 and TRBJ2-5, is GAGVSQSPRYKVTKRGQDVTLRCDPISSHATLYWYQQALGQGPEFLTYFNYEAQPDKSGLPSDRFSAERPEGSISTLTIQRTEQRDSAMYRCASSFRGSSEETQYFGPGTRLLVL.